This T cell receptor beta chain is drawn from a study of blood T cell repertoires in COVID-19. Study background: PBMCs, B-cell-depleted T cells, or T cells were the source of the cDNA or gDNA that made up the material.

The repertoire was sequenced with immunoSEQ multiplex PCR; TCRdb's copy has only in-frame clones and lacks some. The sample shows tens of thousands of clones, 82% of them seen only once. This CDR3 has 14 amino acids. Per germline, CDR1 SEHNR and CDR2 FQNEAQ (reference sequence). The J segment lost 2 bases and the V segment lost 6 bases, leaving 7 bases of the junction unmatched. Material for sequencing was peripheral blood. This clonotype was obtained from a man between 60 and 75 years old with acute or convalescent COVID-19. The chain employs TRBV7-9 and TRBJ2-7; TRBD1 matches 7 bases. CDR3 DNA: TGTGCCAGCAGTGTCTCGGGACAGACCTACGAGCAGTACTTC. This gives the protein CASSVSGQTYEQYF.